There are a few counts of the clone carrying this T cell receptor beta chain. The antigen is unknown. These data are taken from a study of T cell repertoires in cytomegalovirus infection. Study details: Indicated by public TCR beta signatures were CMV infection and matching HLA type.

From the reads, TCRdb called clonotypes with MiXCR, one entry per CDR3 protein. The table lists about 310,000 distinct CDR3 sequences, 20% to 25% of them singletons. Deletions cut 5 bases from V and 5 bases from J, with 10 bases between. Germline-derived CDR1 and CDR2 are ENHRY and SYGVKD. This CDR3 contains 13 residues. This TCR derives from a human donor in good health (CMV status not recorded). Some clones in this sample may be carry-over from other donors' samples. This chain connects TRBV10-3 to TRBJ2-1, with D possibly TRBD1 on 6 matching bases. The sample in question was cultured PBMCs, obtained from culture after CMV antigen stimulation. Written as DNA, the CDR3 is TGTGCCATCAGTTTGGACAGACACAATGAGCAGTTCTTC. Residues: CAISLDRHNEQFF.